This entry features one T cell receptor beta chain sequence. Libraries were prepared by immunoSEQ multiplex PCR; TCRdb keeps only in-frame clonotypes and omits some of them. Here the sample spans a few hundred thousand clones, around 89% being singletons. The CDR3 totals 15 residues. Germline V gene data show CDR1 as SGHVS and CDR2 as FQNEAQ. The ends lost 6 bases at V and 2 bases at J; junction bases unmatched: 6. These data come from a study of blood T cell repertoires in COVID-19. Sequencing was carried out using PBMCs or T cells enriched from blood (not recorded which). The receptor's source is a woman aged 30 to 39 who had recovered from COVID-19. V and J are TRBV7-8 and TRBJ2-7; 11 bases are a match to TRBD2. DNA for the CDR3: TGTGCCAGCAGACCATCACTAGCGGGAGCCTACGAGCAGTACTTC. It encodes CASRPSLAGAYEQYF.